Each of the 22 T cell receptor beta chains below was sequenced from the same sample in a study of CXCR3-negative and CXCR3-positive naive CD8 T cells. No cognate antigen is known for these TCRs. It was by 5' RACE with UMI labels that the TRB cDNA libraries were prepared. After re-calling the 5' RACE reads, TCRdb lists one entry per CDR3 protein, DNA absent. The table for this sample gives about 120,000 distinct CDR3 sequences. General study findings and limits: A higher hydrophobicity marked the TRB CDR3s of CXCR3-positive naive cells versus CXCR3-negative naive cells.

Sequencing used naive CXCR3+ CD8+ T cells from blood. Subset described: CD45RO-CCR7+CD27+CD95- naive CD8+ T cells expressing CXCR3 (TNR3+). These receptors all stem from a human donor in good health. Some clones in this sample may be carry-over from other donors' samples.

The rearrangement joins TRBV7-6 to TRBJ2-1; without DNA, the TCRdb call of TRBD2 cannot be checked. Germline V gene sequence: CDR1 SGHVS, CDR2 FNYEAQ. The CDR3 extends over 14 amino acids. CDR3 in amino acids: CASSGRLAGNEQFF.

V gene TRBV7-7 combines with J gene TRBJ2-3; the TCRdb call, TRBD2, lacks DNA for checking. In germline, CDR1 is SSHAT, CDR2 FNYEAQ (reference sequence). The CDR3 contains 14 residues. This CDR3 reads CASSPGLGWDTQYF.

The chain couples TRBV18 to TRBJ1-1; TCRdb designates TRBD1, a call that cannot be tested without DNA. This CDR3 is built from 15 residues. Germline-derived CDR1 and CDR2 are KGHSH and LQKENI. The CDR3 spells CASSPPGQGSAEAFF.

The rearrangement links TRBV3-1 to TRBJ2-1; TCRdb indicates TRBD1, and absent DNA this call remains unverified. The CDR3 consists of 15 residues. Germline V CDR1 and CDR2: LGHDT, YNNKEL (reference sequence). This chain's CDR3 is CASSQEGQGYNEQFF.

CDR3 amino acids: CASSFAPLGTEAFF. The chain employs TRBV28 and TRBJ1-1; TCRdb's D gene call, TRBD1, goes unchecked for lack of DNA. The CDR3 has 14 residues. Germline lookup yields CDR1 MDHEN and CDR2 SYDVKM.

The chain joins TRBV20-1 to TRBJ2-3; with no DNA, the TCRdb D assignment of TRBD1 cannot be verified. Germline values: CDR1 DFQATT, CDR2 SNEGSKA (reference sequence). The CDR3 spans 13 residues. This CDR3 reads CSAEGGEADTQYF.

The genes are TRBV4-3 and TRBJ2-3. This CDR3 is built from 16 residues. The V gene's germline CDR1 is LGHNA and CDR2 YSLEER. The CDR3 is CASSQDRGTSTDTQYF.

The chain couples TRBV9 to TRBJ1-2; lacking DNA, the TRBD1 call made by TCRdb goes unchecked. The germline V gene encodes CDR1 SGDLS and CDR2 YYNGEE. This CDR3 is 15 amino acids long. This CDR3 reads CASSGNTGDNYGYTF. The whole variable domain, remainder taken from reference TRBV9 and TRBJ1-2, is DSGVTQTPKHLITATGQRVTLRCSPRSGDLSVYWYQQSLDQGLQFLIQYYNGEERAKGNILERFSAQQFPDLHSELNLSSLELGDSALYFCASSGNTGDNYGYTFGSGTRLTVV.

The J gene is TRBJ2-1, the V gene TRBV4-1. This CDR3 is built from 14 residues. Germline values: CDR1 MGHRA, CDR2 YSYEKL. This CDR3 is CASSQDFWVNEQFF.

The rearrangement joins TRBV5-5 to TRBJ1-2. The CDR3 covers 14 residues. Looked up from germline, CDR1 is SGHKS and CDR2 is YYEKEE (reference sequence). CDR3: CASSLSGGNYGYTF.

V gene TRBV4-3 combines with J gene TRBJ2-1; TCRdb's D gene call, TRBD1, goes unchecked for lack of DNA. Germline CDR1 and CDR2: LGHNA and YSLEER. The CDR3 runs to 16 residues. CDR3: CASSPMITGSYNEQFF.

The V gene is TRBV2, the J gene TRBJ2-1; TCRdb selects TRBD2, and the lack of DNA leaves this call unchecked. There are 16 residues in the CDR3. The germline V gene encodes CDR1 SNHLY and CDR2 FYNNEI. The CDR3 sequence is CASSEALRLAGEEQFF. The variable domain in full, with the rest retrieved from reference TRBV2 and TRBJ2-1, is EPEVTQTPSHQVTQMGQEVILRCVPISNHLYFYWYRQILGQKVEFLVSFYNNEISEKSEIFDDQFSVERPDGSNFTLKIRSTKLEDSAMYFCASSEALRLAGEEQFFGPGTRLTVL.

The rearrangement links TRBV5-5 to TRBJ2-7. The CDR3 has 15 amino acids. Germline CDR1 reads SGHKS; CDR2 reads YYEKEE (reference sequence). CDR3 amino acids: CASSFALPNVYEQYF.

The chain uses TRBV7-6 and TRBJ2-2; TCRdb gives TRBD1 as the D gene, but with no DNA this cannot be confirmed. The CDR3 covers 17 residues. Per the germline V gene, CDR1 is SGHVS and CDR2 is FNYEAQ. The CDR3 loop reads CASSLTPGTGNTGELFF.

The rearrangement links TRBV6-2 or TRBV6-3 to TRBJ2-5; TCRdb lists TRBD1, though no DNA is available to test this call. Germline V lookup: CDR1 MNHEY, CDR2 SVGEGT. The CDR3 totals 15 residues. This chain's CDR3 is CASSYTWDGQETQYF.

CDR3 in amino acids: CASSQSWGFLNEQFF. The chain carries TRBV3-1 and TRBJ2-1. The CDR3 has 15 amino acids. The V gene's germline CDR1 is LGHDT and CDR2 YNNKEL (reference sequence).

The chain joins TRBV28 to TRBJ1-2; the D call from TCRdb, TRBD1, cannot be confirmed without DNA. CDR1 and CDR2 (germline): MDHEN, SYDVKM. The CDR3 has 17 amino acids. The CDR3 reads CASNLGFGVWGSEGYTF.

The rearrangement uses TRBV27 and TRBJ2-4; TCRdb outputs TRBD1, but without DNA this stays unchecked. The CDR3 runs 14 residues. CDR1 is MNHEY and CDR2 is SMNVEV in the germline V gene (reference sequence). CDR3 loop: CASSQMGTGNIQYF.

This chain connects TRBV12-3 or TRBV12-4 to TRBJ1-2. The CDR3 runs to 12 residues. The CDR3: CASSPKGQDYTF.

The gene calls are TRBV29-1 and TRBJ1-2; there is no DNA to check the TCRdb D call of TRBD1. Germline values: CDR1 SQVTM, CDR2 ANQGSEA. This CDR3 spans 15 amino acids. CDR3 residues: CSVESWGGDSYGYTF.

The chain recombines TRBV29-1 with TRBJ1-1. This CDR3 spans 12 amino acids. Looked up from germline, CDR1 is SQVTM and CDR2 is ANQGSEA. CDR3 in amino acids: CSVYDSGTEAFF.

This rearrangement joins TRBV7-9 to TRBJ2-1; TCRdb picks TRBD1, but there is no DNA to check that call. Germline-derived CDR1 and CDR2 are SEHNR and FQNEAQ (reference sequence). This CDR3 region has 13 residues. This chain's CDR3 is CASKGESYNEQFF. Drawing the rest from reference TRBV7-9 and TRBJ2-1, the complete variable domain is DTGVSQNPRHKITKRGQNVTFRCDPISEHNRLYWYRQTLGQGPEFLTYFQNEAQLEKSRLLSDRFSAERPKGSFSTLEIQRTEQGDSAMYLCASKGESYNEQFFGPGTRLTVL.